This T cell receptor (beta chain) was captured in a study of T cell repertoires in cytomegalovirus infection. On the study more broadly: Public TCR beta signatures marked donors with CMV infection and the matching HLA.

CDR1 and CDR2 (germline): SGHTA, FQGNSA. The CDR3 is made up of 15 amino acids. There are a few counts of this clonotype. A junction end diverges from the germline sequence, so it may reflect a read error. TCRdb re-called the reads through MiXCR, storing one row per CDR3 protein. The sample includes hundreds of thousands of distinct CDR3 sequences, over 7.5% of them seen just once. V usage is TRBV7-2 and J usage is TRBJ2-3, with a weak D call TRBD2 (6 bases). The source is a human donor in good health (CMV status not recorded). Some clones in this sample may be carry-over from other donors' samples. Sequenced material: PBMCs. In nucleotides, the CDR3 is TGTGCCAGCAGCCCCGTGAGGCGGGGCACAGTTACGCAGTATTTT. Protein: CASSPVRRGTVTQYF.